The next 14 T cell receptor beta chains were all read from a single sample in a study of blood T cells in healthy people across ages. The second PCR ran roughly 6 to 12 cycles with a sample-barcoded 5' primer and J-beta primers. TCRdb reprocessed the 5' RACE reads with MiXCR, giving one entry per CDR3 protein. This sample yields 1,500,000 or so distinct CDR3 sequences, of which around 59% are seen a single time; 5.5% to 8% belongs to the top ten. Sequenced sample: blood. The receptors originated from a man aged 18 to 29 in good health.

This sequence joins TRBV20-1 and TRBJ1-5, with 8 positions matching TRBD1. The CDR3 sequence is 13 residues long. V lost 3 bases and J lost 5; bases outside the gene matches: 3. Looked up from germline, CDR1 is DFQATT and CDR2 is SNEGSKA (reference sequence). CDR3 loop: CSARGQDHQPQHF. CDR3 DNA: TGCAGTGCTAGGGGACAGGATCATCAGCCCCAGCATTTT.

This clonotype was seen more than once but under ten times. The chain joins TRBV25-1 to TRBJ1-2, with D possibly matching TRBD1 (5 bases). The V gene's germline CDR1 is MGHDK and CDR2 SYGVNS. The CDR3 spans 10 residues. Trimming removed 10 bases at V and 6 bases at J, with 9 bases between. In nucleotides, the CDR3 is TGTGCCACGGGGCAGGATGGCTACACCTTC. The encoded protein is CATGQDGYTF.

The chain combines TRBV27 with TRBJ1-5; tentatively, D is TRBD1 (5 bases). Germline V gene data show CDR1 as MNHEY and CDR2 as SMNVEV (reference sequence). This CDR3 has 14 residues. Deletions cut 7 bases from V and 3 bases from J, with 13 bases between. In nucleotides, the CDR3 is TGTGCCAGCAAGTCCAGGGCCCTCAATCAGCCCCAGCATTTT. Amino acids: CASKSRALNQPQHF.

The chain is built from TRBV19 and TRBJ1-6, with D perhaps TRBD1 (6 bases). The V gene's germline CDR1 is LNHDA and CDR2 SQIVND (reference sequence). V was clipped by 3 bases and J by 14 bases, with 26 bases between them. This CDR3 has 17 residues. The CDR3 DNA sequence: TGTGCCAGTAGTATCCACCCTAGGACAGTCCCGAGAGTGGCCCTCCACTTT. Amino acids: CASSIHPRTVPRVALHF.

The chain employs TRBV14 and TRBJ2-1; 7 bases align to TRBD1. The CDR3 contains 18 residues. Germline lookup yields CDR1 SGHDN and CDR2 FVKESK. Trimming cost V 0 bases and J 9 bases; bases outside gene matches: 17. The CDR3 DNA follows: TGTGCCAGCAGCCAAGATTCCCGGTACGGGACAGCCCCGGGTGAGCAGTTCTTC. Encoded protein: CASSQDSRYGTAPGEQFF.

This clonotype was recorded a few times. The chain is built from TRBV14 and TRBJ2-1; unclear D gene. The better agreement between TRBJ2-7 and the DNA end casts doubt on the J call. The germline CDR1 and CDR2 sequences are SGHDN and FVKESK. The CDR3 has 15 residues. The CDR3 loop is CASSQTPYSYNEQYF. CDR3 nucleotides: TGTGCCAGCAGCCAAACACCTTATTCCTACAATGAGCAGTACTTC.

This clonotype has a handful of counts. The chain recombines TRBV29-1 with TRBJ2-4, with 7 positions matching TRBD2. The J call could be wrong; TRBJ2-7 is a better fit for the DNA end. Germline values: CDR1 SQVTM, CDR2 ANQGSEA. This CDR3 is 16 amino acids long. This chain's CDR3 is CSASDQSATGGYEQYF. For the CDR3, the DNA is TGCAGCGCAAGCGACCAATCGGCTACGGGGGGATACGAGCAGTACTTC.

J is TRBJ2-7 and V is TRBV7-9; D perhaps matches TRBD1 (6 bases). The CDR3 has 19 residues. Germline CDR1 and CDR2: SEHNR and FQNEAQ (reference sequence). V lost 7 bases and J lost 0, with 28 bases in between. In DNA form, the CDR3 reads TGTGCCAGCACATTGTCAGGGGTTCGCCCAGGGGCCGACTCCTACGAGCAGTACTTC. It codes for CASTLSGVRPGADSYEQYF.

V usage is TRBV10-3 and J usage is TRBJ2-1; no clear D gene. This CDR3 comprises 13 residues. CDR1 is ENHRY and CDR2 is SYGVKD in the germline V gene. V dropped 0 bases and J dropped 9 bases, with 9 bases sitting between them. This chain's CDR3 is CAISESNSGEQFF. The DNA for the CDR3 is TGTGCCATCAGTGAGTCGAACTCGGGTGAGCAGTTCTTC.

The rearrangement joins TRBV24-1 to TRBJ2-1; D unclear. The germline V gene has CDR1 KGHDR and CDR2 SFDVKD. The CDR3 totals 17 residues. V was shortened by 2 bases and J by 0 bases, with 13 bases between the two germline ends. The CDR3 sequence is CATSDSDVASSYNEQFF. The CDR3, as DNA: TGTGCCACCAGTGATTCGGACGTGGCCTCCTCCTACAATGAGCAGTTCTTC.

V gene TRBV20-1 combines with J gene TRBJ2-3, with D possibly being TRBD2 (5 bases). Germline-derived CDR1 and CDR2 are DFQATT and SNEGSKA (reference sequence). This CDR3 comprises 13 residues. The V gene lost 8 bases and the J gene lost 4 bases, with 16 bases spanning the gap. In DNA form, the CDR3 reads TGCAGTAGACCGGCTAGCAGTGCAGATACGCAGTATTTT. It yields the protein CSRPASSADTQYF.

The J gene is TRBJ2-5, the V gene TRBV20-1, with 11 nucleotides matching TRBD2. This CDR3 is 14 amino acids long. Trimming cost V 4 bases and J 5 bases; bases outside gene matches: 6. Germline CDR1 reads DFQATT; CDR2 reads SNEGSKA (reference sequence). The CDR3 DNA follows: TGCAGTGCTATTTGGCTAGCGGGAGGTGAGACCCAGTACTTC. Its protein product is CSAIWLAGGETQYF.

The chain joins TRBV14 to TRBJ2-5; the D is unclear. The CDR3 runs 14 residues. The V and J ends lost 1 base and 2 bases respectively, with 8 bases between them. Germline V CDR1 and CDR2: SGHDN, FVKESK. CDR3 in DNA: TGTGCCAGCAGCCAAGCGGTAATACAAGAGACCCAGTACTTC. This encodes CASSQAVIQETQYF.

The chain joins TRBV3-1 to TRBJ2-1; no clear D gene. Trimming pared 0 bases from V and 12 bases from J, leaving 9 bases between. The germline V gene has CDR1 LGHDT and CDR2 YNNKEL (reference sequence). This CDR3 contains 12 residues. The CDR3 here is CASSQEGWGQFF. DNA of the CDR3: TGTGCCAGCAGCCAAGAGGGGTGGGGGCAGTTCTTC.